What follows are 30 T cell receptor beta chains derived from one specimen sequenced in a study of blood T cell repertoires in COVID-19. TCRdb keeps only in-frame clones here, not all; method: immunoSEQ multiplex PCR. Of fewer than 350,000 clones listed, around nine tenths are singletons. The sample was PBMCs or T cells enriched from blood (not recorded which). These receptors all come from a woman in her forties who had recovered from COVID-19.

Points on this clone: This specimen includes other DNA sequences encoding the same CDR3. The chain recombines TRBV7-2 with TRBJ2-3, with D tentatively TRBD1 (5 bases). Between the trimmed V and J ends, which lost 2 bases and 5 bases, there was a span of 8 bases. The germline V gene has CDR1 SGHTA and CDR2 FQGNSA. The CDR3 spans 13 residues. The CDR3 DNA reads as TGTGCCAGCAGCTTACTCAGGGAAGATACGCAGTATTTT. Translating gives CASSLLREDTQYF.

The gene calls are TRBV5-1 and TRBJ2-7, with D maybe TRBD1 (5 bases). The CDR3 has 14 residues. Germline V gives CDR1 SGHRS, CDR2 YFSETQ. Between the trimmed V and J ends, which lost 0 bases and 9 bases, there was a span of 16 bases. The CDR3 here is CASSLDETAPWQYF. The CDR3 DNA reads TGCGCCAGCAGCTTGGATGAGACAGCCCCATGGCAGTACTTC.

The rearrangement joins TRBV15 to TRBJ1-5, with D perhaps matching TRBD1 (6 bases). The germline V and J ends were trimmed by 0 bases and 4 bases, with 28 bases remaining between them. The CDR3 covers 21 residues. CDR1 is LNHNV and CDR2 is YYDKDF in the germline V gene (reference sequence). The CDR3 DNA follows: TGTGCCACCAGCAGAGATAATAGATTAGGGGGAGATGGGTCACAAAATCAGCCCCAGCATTTT. Translating gives CATSRDNRLGGDGSQNQPQHF. Drawing the rest from reference TRBV15 and TRBJ1-5, the complete variable domain is DAMVIQNPRYQVTQFGKPVTLSCSQTLNHNVMYWYQQKSSQAPKLLFHYYDKDFNNEADTPDNFQSRRPNTSFCFLDIRSPGLGDTAMYLCATSRDNRLGGDGSQNQPQHFGDGTRLSIL.

Here the CDR3 reads CASTPKEHTPAGQPQHF. CDR3 nucleotides: TGTGCCAGTACCCCAAAGGAACATACCCCGGCGGGTCAGCCCCAGCATTTT. The J gene is TRBJ1-5, the V gene TRBV19; D call uncertain. V lost 7 bases and J 6 bases, leaving 25 bases between the germline ends. The CDR3 consists of 17 residues. Per germline, CDR1 LNHDA and CDR2 SQIVND (reference sequence).

This clone was recorded at least ten times. This chain links TRBV6-6 with TRBJ2-7; 7 bases agree with TRBD2. The germline V gene has CDR1 MNHNY and CDR2 SVGAGI (reference sequence). The CDR3 is made up of 15 amino acids. V dropped 2 bases and J dropped 0; count of bases not matched to a gene: 4. The CDR3 loop reads CASSYVAGPSYEQYF. DNA of the CDR3: TGTGCCAGCAGTTACGTAGCGGGCCCCTCCTACGAGCAGTACTTC.

The J gene is TRBJ2-5, the V gene TRBV13, with D possibly matching TRBD2 (6 bases). The CDR3 is 15 residues long. V was pared by 5 bases and J by 5 bases, with 18 bases between. Germline V gives CDR1 PRHDT, CDR2 FYEKMQ (reference sequence). The CDR3 loop is CASSTSRLDVETQYF. The CDR3 coding sequence is TGTGCCAGCAGCACCAGCCGACTAGACGTGGAGACCCAGTACTTC.

The V and J genes are TRBV30 and TRBJ1-2, with TRBD1 matching 9 bases. The CDR3 runs to 16 residues. Losses at the gene ends were 4 bases for V and 0 bases for J; bases not matched to a gene: 9. The germline gives CDR1 GTSNPN, CDR2 SVGIG (reference sequence). CDR3 amino acids: CAWKRDRAIPNYGYTF. The DNA for the CDR3 is TGTGCCTGGAAGAGGGACAGGGCTATTCCTAACTATGGCTACACCTTC.

The V call is TRBV27, the J call TRBJ1-6; D gene ambiguous. Germline CDR1 MNHEY, CDR2 SMNVEV (reference sequence). V was cut by 0 bases and J by 4 bases, with 10 bases left in between. This CDR3 contains 16 residues. The CDR3 spells CASSLSSSSYNSPLHF. The CDR3 nucleotides read TGTGCCAGCAGTTTATCGTCCAGTTCATATAATTCACCCCTCCACTTT.

The V call is TRBV29-1, the J call TRBJ2-7; 12 nucleotides match TRBD2. Trimming at V came to 6 bases and at J to 4 bases, leaving 7 bases not matched to a gene. The CDR3 consists of 14 residues. Per germline, CDR1 SQVTM and CDR2 ANQGSEA. CDR3 residues: CSVSGLAGAYEQYF. CDR3 sequence (DNA): TGCAGCGTGTCGGGACTAGCGGGCGCATACGAGCAGTACTTC.

V usage is TRBV15 and J usage is TRBJ2-7, with D perhaps TRBD2 (5 bases). The CDR3 is 13 amino acids. Deletions cut 0 bases from V and 12 bases from J, with 15 bases between. Germline CDR1 and CDR2: LNHNV and YYDKDF (reference sequence). This CDR3 is CATSRDVARDAYF. The CDR3 DNA is TGTGCCACCAGCAGAGATGTAGCGCGAGACGCGTACTTC.

Written as DNA, the CDR3 is TGTGCCAGCAGCTCGGGCGGGATCCAAGAGACCCAGTACTTC. This gives the protein CASSSGGIQETQYF. V is TRBV5-6 and J is TRBJ2-5; D might be TRBD2 (6 bases). Deletions cut 3 bases from V and 1 base from J, with 10 bases between. The CDR3 is 14 residues long. Germline V gene lookup returns CDR1 SGHDT and CDR2 YYEEEE. Drawing the rest from reference TRBV5-6 and TRBJ2-5, the complete variable domain is DAGVTQSPTHLIKTRGQQVTLRCSPKSGHDTVSWYQQALGQGPQFIFQYYEEEERQRGNFPDRFSGHQFPNYSSELNVNALLLGDSALYLCASSSGGIQETQYFGPGTRLLVL.

V gene TRBV30 combines with J gene TRBJ1-1; tentatively, D is TRBD1 (5 bases). From germline, CDR1 is GTSNPN and CDR2 SVGIG (reference sequence). V lost 3 bases and J 1 base, leaving 9 bases between the germline ends. The CDR3 sequence is 13 residues long. In DNA form, the CDR3 reads TGTGCCTGGAGCTTGACAGAGAACACTGAAGCTTTCTTT. Its translation: CAWSLTENTEAFF.

This clone came up a few times. This chain joins TRBV27 and TRBJ2-3; 8 nucleotides align to TRBD1. The CDR3 is 14 residues long. Germline V gene sequence: CDR1 MNHEY, CDR2 SMNVEV (reference sequence). V was pared by 2 bases and J by 10 bases, with 8 bases of the junction left unmatched. The CDR3 DNA sequence: TGTGCCAGCAGTTTACAAAACAGGGGGAATGCGCAGTATTTT. Translation gives CASSLQNRGNAQYF.

The genes are TRBV18 and TRBJ2-1, with 9 bases that match TRBD2. Germline values: CDR1 KGHSH, CDR2 LQKENI. V lost 3 bases, J lost 8 bases, and 5 bases stayed unmatched. This CDR3 is 14 amino acids long. The CDR3 coding sequence is TGTGCCAGCTCACCCGGGACTAGCTCCTATGAGCAGTTCTTC. Protein product: CASSPGTSSYEQFF.

The V and J genes are TRBV19 and TRBJ2-6, with TRBD1 as a possible D gene (6 bases). This CDR3 is 16 amino acids long. The V and J ends lost 6 bases and 0 bases respectively, with 12 bases between them. From germline, CDR1 is LNHDA and CDR2 SQIVND (reference sequence). DNA for the CDR3: TGTGCCAGTAGAGACAGGCTTTACTCTGGGGCCAACGTCCTGACTTTC. Translated: CASRDRLYSGANVLTF. The full variable domain, in which reference TRBV19 and TRBJ2-6 provide the parts outside the CDR3, is DGGITQSPKYLFRKEGQNVTLSCEQNLNHDAMYWYRQDPGQGLRLIYYSQIVNDFQKGDIAEGYSVSREKKESFPLTVTSAQKNPTAFYLCASRDRLYSGANVLTFGAGSRLTVL.

The table lists this clone with a count of one. This chain uses TRBV7-9 with TRBJ1-2, with 9 bases matching TRBD1. This CDR3 contains 14 residues. CDR1 SEHNR and CDR2 FQNEAQ come from the germline V gene (reference sequence). Trimming removed 6 bases from V and 6 bases from J; junction bases left unmatched: 8. CDR3 coding DNA: TGTGCCAGCAGTCAAACAGGGGGCGGTGATGGCTACACCTTC. Protein: CASSQTGGGDGYTF. The full variable domain, its missing parts supplied by reference TRBV7-9 and TRBJ1-2, is DTGVSQNPRHKITKRGQNVTFRCDPISEHNRLYWYRQTLGQGPEFLTYFQNEAQLEKSRLLSDRFSAERPKGSFSTLEIQRTEQGDSAMYLCASSQTGGGDGYTFGSGTRLTVV.

The table lists this clone with a count of one. CDR3 amino acids: CASSMTSAYSIQYF. The CDR3 nucleotides read TGTGCCAGCAGCATGACTAGCGCCTATAGCATTCAGTACTTC. The genes are TRBV7-2 and TRBJ2-4; 8 nucleotides agree with TRBD2. Trimming at V came to 5 bases and at J to 9 bases, leaving 9 bases not matched to a gene. Germline assignment: CDR1 SGHTA and CDR2 FQGNSA. CDR3 length: 14 amino acids.

The V and J genes are TRBV7-3 and TRBJ2-2; tentative D call: TRBD1 (7 bases). Germline CDR1 is SGHTA and CDR2 is FQGTGA. V lost 5 bases, J lost 5 bases, and 12 bases lay in between. The CDR3 is 14 residues long. CDR3: CASSIGGQTGELFF. CDR3 nucleotide sequence: TGTGCCAGCAGCATCGGGGGACAGACCGGGGAGCTGTTTTTT.

The chain combines TRBV6-2 or TRBV6-3 with TRBJ2-7; D possibly corresponds to TRBD2 (6 bases). Germline V lookup: CDR1 MNHEY, CDR2 SVGEGT. This CDR3 has 15 amino acids. Trimming stripped 4 bases from V and 9 bases from J, with 22 bases between. The CDR3 reads CASSSTGTGVRRQYF. The CDR3 region has the DNA TGTGCCAGCAGTTCTACCGGGACTGGCGTACGCAGGCAGTACTTC.

The rearrangement joins TRBV2 to TRBJ2-7, with 7 positions matching TRBD1. V lost 5 bases, J lost 6 bases, and 10 bases stayed unmatched. The CDR3 has 14 residues. CDR1 SNHLY and CDR2 FYNNEI come from the germline V gene. CDR3 protein: CASSTGVRMGEQYF. CDR3 coding DNA: TGTGCCAGCAGTACAGGGGTGAGGATGGGCGAGCAGTACTTC.

This clone occurred a few times. The chain combines TRBV7-2 with TRBJ2-7; D is possibly TRBD2 (6 bases). The V gene lost 0 bases and the J gene lost 4 bases, with 7 bases spanning the gap. From germline, CDR1 is SGHTA and CDR2 FQGNSA. CDR3 size: 13 residues. This CDR3 reads CASSLAGRYEQYF. In DNA form, the CDR3 reads TGTGCCAGCAGCTTAGCAGGGAGGTACGAGCAGTACTTC.

This chain's CDR3 is CAISESQGYVPQHF. The CDR3, as DNA: TGTGCCATCAGTGAGTCGCAGGGGTACGTACCCCAGCATTTT. The chain carries TRBV10-3 and TRBJ1-5, with D perhaps matching TRBD1 (6 bases). Germline CDR1 reads ENHRY; CDR2 reads SYGVKD. Trimming removed 0 bases at V and 10 bases at J, with 13 bases between. CDR3 length: 14 amino acids.

V and J are TRBV4-2 and TRBJ1-5, with 7 nucleotides matching TRBD1. The trim removed 4 bases at V and 1 base at J, leaving 7 bases unmatched. The CDR3 contains 16 residues. Germline values: CDR1 LGHNA, CDR2 YNFKEQ. In DNA form, the CDR3 reads TGTGCCAGCAGCCGAACAGGGGTTGGAAGCAATCAGCCCCAGCATTTT. Its translation is CASSRTGVGSNQPQHF.

The chain uses TRBV18 and TRBJ2-5; 13 bases are shared with TRBD2. The V gene's germline CDR1 is KGHSH and CDR2 LQKENI. The V and J ends lost 4 bases and 5 bases, in that order; junction bases with no gene match: 1. The CDR3 totals 14 residues. CDR3: CASSQLAGGETQYF. The CDR3 DNA follows: TGTGCCAGCTCACAACTAGCGGGAGGGGAGACCCAGTACTTC.

The chain uses TRBV7-9 and TRBJ2-3; TRBD2 matches 11 bases. V dropped 5 bases and J dropped 6; count of bases not matched to a gene: 13. Per germline, CDR1 SEHNR and CDR2 FQNEAQ (reference sequence). The CDR3 covers 17 residues. The CDR3 sequence is CASSPRLAGLAADTQYF. For the CDR3, the DNA is TGTGCCAGCAGCCCCCGCCTAGCGGGACTAGCGGCTGATACGCAGTATTTT.

This chain joins TRBV28 and TRBJ2-5; 10 bases agree with TRBD1. CDR1 is MDHEN, CDR2 SYDVKM, per germline. Trimming removed 5 bases from V and 6 bases from J; junction bases left unmatched: 12. The CDR3 loop spans 16 amino acids. The CDR3 loop reads CASSRKTGGAEKTQYF. The DNA for the CDR3 is TGTGCCAGCAGTCGGAAGACAGGGGGCGCGGAAAAGACCCAGTACTTC. The full variable domain, in which reference TRBV28 and TRBJ2-5 provide the parts outside the CDR3, is DVKVTQSSRYLVKRTGEKVFLECVQDMDHENMFWYRQDPGLGLRLIYFSYDVKMKEKGDIPEGYSVSREKKERFSLILESASTNQTSMYLCASSRKTGGAEKTQYFGPGTRLLVL.

This chain uses TRBV9 with TRBJ2-7; 8 bases align to TRBD1. V shed 5 bases, J shed 1 base, and the junction held 8 bases outside the gene matches. CDR1 and CDR2 (germline): SGDLS, YYNGEE. The CDR3 runs 15 residues. In nucleotides, the CDR3 is TGTGCCAGCAGTCCATGGGGGACAGGTTCCTACGAGCAGTACTTC. It translates to CASSPWGTGSYEQYF.

The sample holds a few counts of this clone. This chain uses TRBV30 with TRBJ2-4, with a tentative D call TRBD1 (6 bases). This CDR3 has 15 residues. Trimming took 1 base from V and 6 from J, leaving 16 bases between them. Germline CDR1 and CDR2: GTSNPN and SVGIG (reference sequence). The CDR3 here is CAWSESGVRGNIQYF. CDR3 DNA: TGTGCCTGGAGTGAAAGTGGGGTCAGGGGAAACATTCAGTACTTC.

The CDR3 loop is CASSIDGTGNQPQHF. The CDR3 region has the DNA TGTGCCAGTAGTATTGACGGGACAGGCAATCAGCCCCAGCATTTT. V is TRBV19 and J is TRBJ1-5, with 7 nucleotides matching TRBD1. The V segment lost 3 bases and the J segment 2 bases; nucleotides outside the gene matches: 4. This CDR3 contains 15 residues. The V gene's germline CDR1 is LNHDA and CDR2 SQIVND (reference sequence).

The chain is built from TRBV20-1 and TRBJ2-2; maybe TRBD1 (6 bases). The V gene lost 1 base and the J gene lost 9 bases, with 6 bases spanning the gap. Germline V gene data show CDR1 as DFQATT and CDR2 as SNEGSKA (reference sequence). This CDR3 region has 11 residues. The CDR3 nucleotides read TGCAGTGCTAGAGGGGACAGGGAGCTGTTTTTT. Translation: CSARGDRELFF.